The 30 T cell receptor beta chains in this list originate from one sample, sequenced in a study of sequential checkpoint blockade in melanoma. Treatment specified: randomized to nivolumab then ipilimumab (arm A) or the reverse (arm B). The data were produced by immunoSEQ multiplex PCR, yet TCRdb's version contains in-frame clones alone and is incomplete. The sample lists 20,000 to 25,000 clones; roughly 80% were seen once. The starting material was CD8+ T cells sorted from blood (inferred from file names), obtained from a patient given nivolumab and ipilimumab in sequence. The receptors originated from a human donor with melanoma.

This clone occurred a few times. The V and J genes are TRBV28 and TRBJ2-3; D possibly corresponds to TRBD1 (7 bases). Germline V gene sequence: CDR1 MDHEN, CDR2 SYDVKM. CDR3 length equals 17 residues. V gave up 2 bases and J gave up 2 bases, with 17 bases separating them. The CDR3 reads CASSLRRADRATDTQYF. The CDR3 nucleotides read TGTGCCAGCAGTTTAAGGAGGGCTGACAGGGCCACAGATACGCAGTATTTT.

The chain couples TRBV6-5 to TRBJ2-5; D ambiguous. This CDR3 has 16 amino acids. The ends were cut back, 0 bases at V and 0 bases at J, with 11 bases in the middle. Germline V gives CDR1 MNHEY, CDR2 SVGAGI. The CDR3 loop reads CASSYSTTPYQETQYF. DNA for the CDR3: TGTGCCAGCAGTTACTCGACAACCCCGTACCAAGAGACCCAGTACTTC.

CDR3 sequence (DNA): TGTGCCAGCAGCAGGGACAATCGGGAAACTGAAGCTTTCTTT. It is translated as CASSRDNRETEAFF. The chain combines TRBV7-9 with TRBJ1-1; D perhaps matches TRBD1 (6 bases). CDR3 length: 14 residues. V lost 5 bases and J lost 5, with 15 bases in between. Germline lookup yields CDR1 SEHNR and CDR2 FQNEAQ (reference sequence).

The rearrangement links TRBV30 to TRBJ1-3, with 8 bases that match TRBD1. The CDR3 is made up of 16 amino acids. V shed 8 bases, J shed 3 bases, and the junction held 15 bases outside the gene matches. Germline V gene sequence: CDR1 GTSNPN, CDR2 SVGIG (reference sequence). In nucleotides, the CDR3 is TGTGCCCATACCCAGGGGGCCATGAAGTGTGGAAACACCATATATTTT. Translated, it gives CAHTQGAMKCGNTIYF.

This chain connects TRBV19 to TRBJ1-5; the D gene is possibly TRBD1 (6 bases). Germline V lookup: CDR1 LNHDA, CDR2 SQIVND (reference sequence). Trimming shortened V by 3 bases and J by 0 bases, and 9 bases separated the two germline ends. The CDR3 is 15 amino acids. CDR3: CASSIWTVSNQPQHF. DNA of the CDR3: TGTGCCAGTAGTATTTGGACAGTTAGCAATCAGCCCCAGCATTTT.

The rearrangement uses TRBV18 and TRBJ2-1; possible D gene TRBD2, 5 bases. The ends were cut back, 0 bases at V and 2 bases at J, with 20 bases in the middle. The CDR3 has 19 amino acids. Germline V gives CDR1 KGHSH, CDR2 LQKENI. CDR3 sequence: CASSPPGRIARTPYNEQFF. CDR3 coding DNA: TGTGCCAGCTCACCACCGGGCCGGATAGCGCGGACCCCCTACAATGAGCAGTTCTTC.

The chain links TRBV28 to TRBJ2-7; 7 bases align to TRBD2. Germline loops: CDR1 MDHEN, CDR2 SYDVKM. The CDR3 runs 14 residues. Trimming removed 6 bases from V and 5 bases from J; junction bases left unmatched: 10. The CDR3 sequence is CASRPRGGPNEQYF. The CDR3 region has the DNA TGTGCCAGCAGGCCAAGGGGAGGGCCAAACGAGCAGTACTTC.

J is TRBJ2-3 and V is TRBV11-1; D remains ambiguous. Germline CDR1 and CDR2: SGHAT and FQDESV (reference sequence). CDR3 length: 15 amino acids. V lost 3 bases and J 1 base, leaving 11 bases between the germline ends. CDR3 in amino acids: CASSFWPAGTDTQYF. The CDR3 DNA reads as TGTGCCAGCAGCTTCTGGCCCGCGGGCACAGATACGCAGTATTTT.

The rearrangement uses TRBV6-5 and TRBJ2-3, with 8 positions matching TRBD1. The germline V gene encodes CDR1 MNHEY and CDR2 SVGAGI. The CDR3 is made up of 13 amino acids. Trimming cost V 10 bases and J 2 bases; bases outside gene matches: 5. The CDR3 loop reads CATAGGSTDTQYF. CDR3 coding DNA: TGTGCCACTGCAGGGGGCTCCACAGATACGCAGTATTTT.

The chain has TRBV5-6 and TRBJ1-4, with D maybe TRBD1 (6 bases). Germline-derived CDR1 and CDR2 are SGHDT and YYEEEE. The CDR3 contains 15 residues. V was cut by 0 bases and J by 4 bases, with 10 bases left in between. CDR3 amino acids: CASSLGTGNNEKLFF. The CDR3 nucleotides read TGTGCCAGCAGCTTGGGCACAGGGAATAATGAAAAACTGTTTTTT.

The chain couples TRBV6-1 to TRBJ2-7, with TRBD1 matching over 8 bases. With V trimmed by 0 bases and J by 4 bases, 5 bases remained unmatched. The CDR3 extends over 15 amino acids. Germline V CDR1 and CDR2: MNHNS, SASEGT. The CDR3 DNA reads TGTGCCAGCAGTGAAGCGGACAGGGTAGGGTACGAGCAGTACTTC. This translates into CASSEADRVGYEQYF.

This clone turned up a few times. V gene TRBV27 combines with J gene TRBJ1-1, with a tentative D call TRBD1 (6 bases). Germline V lookup: CDR1 MNHEY, CDR2 SMNVEV (reference sequence). Trimming removed 5 bases from V and 8 bases from J, with 15 bases in between. CDR3 length: 13 residues. The CDR3 region has the DNA TGTGCCAGCAGTATAGGCCCCACAGGGGAAGCTTTCTTT. It is translated as CASSIGPTGEAFF.

This chain links TRBV2 with TRBJ2-7; D is possibly TRBD1 (6 bases). Germline CDR1 SNHLY, CDR2 FYNNEI. The CDR3 covers 14 residues. V was shortened by 7 bases and J by 5 bases, with 18 bases between the two germline ends. As DNA, the CDR3 is TGTGCCAGCAACCCCCGGACAGCTGGCGACGAGCAGTACTTC. Its protein is CASNPRTAGDEQYF.

The CDR3 DNA is TGTGCCAGCAGCCAGGGACTAGATAAAGAGACCCAGTACTTC. Translated: CASSQGLDKETQYF. The V and J genes are TRBV2 and TRBJ2-5; 8 bases map to TRBD2. Germline values: CDR1 SNHLY, CDR2 FYNNEI. The CDR3 covers 14 residues. V shed 6 bases, J shed 3 bases, and the junction held 6 bases outside the gene matches.

Points on this clone: The sample carries other DNA sequences with the same CDR3. V and J are TRBV7-9 and TRBJ1-1; 7 bases map to TRBD1. Germline V lookup: CDR1 SEHNR, CDR2 FQNEAQ (reference sequence). V was clipped by 1 base and J by 5 bases; unmatched bases: 4. This CDR3 comprises 14 residues. The CDR3 nucleotides read TGTGCCAGCAGCTTAGGACAGGGTTGGACTGAAGCTTTCTTT. Amino acid sequence: CASSLGQGWTEAFF.

This clone was detected only a few times. V and J are TRBV28 and TRBJ1-3, with D perhaps matching TRBD1 (6 bases). The CDR3 runs to 14 residues. CDR1 is MDHEN and CDR2 is SYDVKM in the germline V gene. V was trimmed by 5 bases and J by 3 bases, leaving 11 bases between them. The CDR3 region has the DNA TGTGCCAGCAGTGTACAGGGTTTTGGAAACACCATATATTTT. Amino acids: CASSVQGFGNTIYF.

CDR3 sequence: CASSFQGQRNTIYF. DNA for the CDR3: TGTGCCAGCAGCTTCCAGGGACAGCGAAACACCATATATTTT. The chain is built from TRBV13 and TRBJ1-3; 7 nucleotides line up with TRBD1. CDR3 length: 14 amino acids. Trimming cost V 3 bases and J 5 bases; bases outside gene matches: 4. Germline loops: CDR1 PRHDT, CDR2 FYEKMQ (reference sequence). Full variable domain (missing parts from reference TRBV13 and TRBJ1-3): AAGVIQSPRHLIKEKRETATLKCYPIPRHDTVYWYQQGPGQDPQFLISFYEKMQSDKGSIPDRFSAQQFSDYHSELNMSSLELGDSALYFCASSFQGQRNTIYFGEGSWLTVV.

V and J are TRBV27 and TRBJ2-1, with D uncertain. The germline V gene encodes CDR1 MNHEY and CDR2 SMNVEV (reference sequence). This CDR3 comprises 16 residues. Trimming took off 0 bases at V and 0 bases at J, with 9 bases between the two ends. CDR3 region: CASSLSTQSSYNEQFF. The CDR3 coding sequence is TGTGCCAGCAGTTTATCGACTCAGAGCTCCTACAATGAGCAGTTCTTC.

The chain joins TRBV5-1 to TRBJ2-5; 9 bases are shared with TRBD2. CDR1 and CDR2 (germline): SGHRS, YFSETQ. The CDR3 runs to 15 residues. The trim removed 3 bases at V and 4 bases at J, leaving 7 bases unmatched. The CDR3 reads CASSSRGREGETQYF. The CDR3 DNA reads as TGCGCCAGCAGCTCTAGGGGGCGGGAGGGAGAGACCCAGTACTTC.

This clone was observed a handful of times. The junction differs from germline at one of its ends, possibly a read error. The genes are TRBV4-1 and TRBJ2-5; TRBD2 might be the D (5 bases). The J call may be mistaken, given a closer DNA end match to TRBJ2-7. Germline V CDR1 and CDR2: MGHRA, YSYEKL. The length of the CDR3 is 12 residues. The CDR3 coding sequence is TGTGCCAGCAGCGCCCCGGGGAACGAGCAGTACTTC. This gives the protein CASSAPGNEQYF.

A few counts support this clone. The J gene is TRBJ2-3, the V gene TRBV6-5, with 8 bases lining up with TRBD2. Germline-derived CDR1 and CDR2 are MNHEY and SVGAGI. The CDR3 consists of 14 residues. The J segment lost 3 bases and the V segment lost 8 bases, leaving 7 bases of the junction unmatched. The CDR3 DNA reads as TGTGCCAGCGGACTAGCCGGGGAGACAGATACGCAGTATTTT. This translates into CASGLAGETDTQYF.

V usage is TRBV6-1 and J usage is TRBJ2-7; D gene uncertain. This CDR3 is 12 amino acids long. Germline loops: CDR1 MNHNS, CDR2 SASEGT. Trimming took off 5 bases at V and 3 bases at J, with 8 bases between the two ends. In DNA, the CDR3 is TGTGCCAGCAGTAACTACGGCTACGAGCAGTACTTC. Amino acid sequence: CASSNYGYEQYF.

The chain carries TRBV19 and TRBJ2-7, with TRBD1 matching over 8 bases. The CDR3 length is 14 residues. V was clipped by 5 bases and J by 5 bases; unmatched bases: 8. Germline loops: CDR1 LNHDA, CDR2 SQIVND (reference sequence). CDR3 protein: CASSYDRGSDEQYF. The CDR3 coding sequence is TGTGCCAGTAGTTACGACAGGGGAAGCGACGAGCAGTACTTC.

The CDR3 sequence is CASSFDGTGDEQYF. The CDR3 DNA reads TGTGCCAGCAGCTTCGATGGGACAGGTGACGAGCAGTACTTC. The rearrangement uses TRBV7-9 and TRBJ2-7; 8 bases agree with TRBD1. Germline CDR1 reads SEHNR; CDR2 reads FQNEAQ (reference sequence). V shed 3 bases, J shed 5 bases, and the junction held 6 bases outside the gene matches. The CDR3 is made up of 14 amino acids.

This rearrangement joins TRBV6-5 to TRBJ2-2; TRBD1 matches 9 bases. The CDR3 runs 16 residues. The germline CDR1 and CDR2 sequences are MNHEY and SVGAGI. The V and J ends lost 2 bases and 4 bases, in that order; junction bases with no gene match: 5. CDR3 DNA: TGTGCCAGCAGTTACCACAGGGGGCTCGGCACCGGGGAGCTGTTTTTT. Encoded protein: CASSYHRGLGTGELFF.

V usage is TRBV6-5 and J usage is TRBJ2-1; maybe TRBD1 (6 bases). V lost 3 bases and J lost 6, with 12 bases in between. In germline, CDR1 is MNHEY, CDR2 SVGAGI. The CDR3 covers 14 residues. The CDR3 DNA follows: TGTGCCAGCAGTTATACCAACAGGGCCAATGAGCAGTTCTTC. This codes for CASSYTNRANEQFF.

The rearrangement links TRBV19 to TRBJ1-6; D remains unclear. The CDR3 contains 14 residues. CDR1 and CDR2 (germline): LNHDA, SQIVND (reference sequence). V gave up 5 bases and J gave up 0 bases, with 5 bases separating them. CDR3 DNA: TGTGCCAGTAGTTCGAGCTCCTATAATTCACCCCTCCACTTT. Protein product: CASSSSSYNSPLHF.

Regarding this clone: The same CDR3 is also encoded by other DNA sequences in this sample. The V call is TRBV7-9, the J call TRBJ1-5; tentatively, D is TRBD1 (6 bases). Germline lookup yields CDR1 SEHNR and CDR2 FQNEAQ (reference sequence). The V end was cut by 1 base, the J end by 4 bases, with 8 bases between. This CDR3 contains 14 residues. The CDR3 DNA sequence: TGTGCCAGCAGCTTAGGGACAGCTAATCAGCCCCAGCATTTT. Translated: CASSLGTANQPQHF.

The J gene is TRBJ1-2, the V gene TRBV27; TRBD1 is a possible D gene (5 bases). The CDR3 runs to 13 residues. Germline loops: CDR1 MNHEY, CDR2 SMNVEV (reference sequence). V was clipped by 0 bases and J by 5 bases, with 7 bases between them. In DNA form, the CDR3 reads TGTGCCAGCAGTTTATCCCGGGGGTATGGCTACACCTTC. It specifies CASSLSRGYGYTF.

On this clone itself: One end of the junction does not line up with germline, which may come from a read error. The chain employs TRBV30 and TRBJ1-1, with D perhaps TRBD1 (6 bases). The CDR3 is 14 amino acids. Germline lookup yields CDR1 GTSNPN and CDR2 SVGIG (reference sequence). The DNA of the CDR3 is TGTGCCCGGAGTCCCATTGTTGGGACAAATCGCGCTTTCTTT. It is translated as CARSPIVGTNRAFF. The complete variable domain, with remaining parts taken from reference TRBV30 and TRBJ1-1, reads SQTIHQWPATLVQPVGSPLSLECTVEGTSNPNLYWYRQAAGRGLQLLFYSVGIGQISSEVPQNLSASRPQDRQFILSSKKLLLSDSGFYLCARSPIVGTNRAFFGQGTRLTVV.